The subject of this entry is one T cell receptor (beta chain). Its target is not known. Germline values: CDR1 DFQATT, CDR2 SNEGSKA (reference sequence). Trimming cost V 7 bases and J 3 bases, with 16 bases left between them. This CDR3 comprises 14 residues. Random hexamers served to reverse transcribe roughly 0.5 to 1 ug RNA. TCRdb reanalysed the immunoSEQ multiplex PCR reads using MiXCR and keeps one entry per CDR3 protein. The data contain over 65,000 distinct CDR3 sequences, about 92% of them singletons. These data originate in a study of CD8 T cells in Susac syndrome. Regarding the study as a whole: A relatively small number of individuals underwent TCR sequencing and HLA analysis. The Susac syndrome CD4+ T cell repertoires displayed no clonal expansion.

TCR beta sequences were obtained from blood CD8+ and CD4+ T cells. The chain carries TRBV20-1 and TRBJ1-5, with a possible D match to TRBD1 (6 bases). The sequence was obtained from a human donor with Susac syndrome. The sequenced sample was CD4+ T cells from PBMCs. The CDR3 loop is CSVRNGQNNQPQHF. The CDR3 DNA follows: TGCAGTGTTCGGAACGGACAGAACAATCAGCCCCAGCATTTT.